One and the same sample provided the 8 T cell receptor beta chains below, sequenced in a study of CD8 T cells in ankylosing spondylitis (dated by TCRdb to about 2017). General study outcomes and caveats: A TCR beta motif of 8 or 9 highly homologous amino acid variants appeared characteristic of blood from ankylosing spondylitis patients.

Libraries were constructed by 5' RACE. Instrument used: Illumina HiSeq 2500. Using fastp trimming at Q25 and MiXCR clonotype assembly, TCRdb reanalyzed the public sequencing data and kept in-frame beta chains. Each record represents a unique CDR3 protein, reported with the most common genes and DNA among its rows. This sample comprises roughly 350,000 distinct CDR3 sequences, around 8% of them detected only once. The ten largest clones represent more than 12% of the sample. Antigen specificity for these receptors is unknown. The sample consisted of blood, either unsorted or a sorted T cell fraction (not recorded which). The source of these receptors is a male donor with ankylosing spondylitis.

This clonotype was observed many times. CDR3 sequence: CSVVRLDNYEQYF. CDR3 DNA sequence: TGCAGCGTTGTGCGCCTAGACAACTACGAGCAGTACTTC. The chain couples TRBV29-1 to TRBJ2-7; D unclear. Trimming pared 4 bases from V and 3 bases from J, leaving 13 bases between. This CDR3 region has 13 residues. Germline V gene lookup returns CDR1 SQVTM and CDR2 ANQGSEA.

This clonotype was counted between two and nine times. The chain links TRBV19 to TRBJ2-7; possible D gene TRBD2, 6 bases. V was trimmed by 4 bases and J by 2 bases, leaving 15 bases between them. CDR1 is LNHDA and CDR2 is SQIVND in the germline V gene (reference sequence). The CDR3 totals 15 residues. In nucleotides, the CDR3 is TGTGCCAGTAGTACACAAGCGGGTTCCCCCTACGAGCAGTACTTC. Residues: CASSTQAGSPYEQYF.

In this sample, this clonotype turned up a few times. CDR3 sequence (DNA): TGCGCCAGCAAAAGACGGCAAGGCGGGAACGGGTACAATGAGCAGTTCTTC. This encodes CASKRRQGGNGYNEQFF. This chain joins TRBV5-1 and TRBJ2-1; maybe TRBD2 (6 bases). The V and J ends lost 6 bases and 4 bases respectively, with 23 bases between them. CDR1 SGHRS and CDR2 YFSETQ come from the germline V gene. The length of the CDR3 is 17 residues.

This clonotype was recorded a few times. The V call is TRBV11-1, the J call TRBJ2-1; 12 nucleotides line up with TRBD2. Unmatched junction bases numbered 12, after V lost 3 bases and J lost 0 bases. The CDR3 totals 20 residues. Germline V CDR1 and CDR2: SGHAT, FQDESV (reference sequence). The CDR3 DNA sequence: TGTGCCAGCAGCTTTCCCCTGACTAGCGGGAGATTGGTCTCCTACAATGAGCAGTTCTTC. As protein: CASSFPLTSGRLVSYNEQFF.

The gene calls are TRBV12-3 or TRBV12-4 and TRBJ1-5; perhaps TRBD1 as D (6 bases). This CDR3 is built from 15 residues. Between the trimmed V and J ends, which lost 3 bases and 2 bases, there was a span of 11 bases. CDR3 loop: CASSLGARGNQPQHF. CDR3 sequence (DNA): TGTGCCAGCAGTTTGGGGGCGCGTGGCAATCAGCCCCAGCATTTT.

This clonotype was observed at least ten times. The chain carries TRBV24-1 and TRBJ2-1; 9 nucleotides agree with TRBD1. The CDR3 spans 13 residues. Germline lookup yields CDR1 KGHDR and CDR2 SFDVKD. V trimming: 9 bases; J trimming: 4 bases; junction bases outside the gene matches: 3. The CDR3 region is CATGTGSYNEQFF. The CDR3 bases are TGTGCCACCGGGACAGGGAGTTACAATGAGCAGTTCTTC.

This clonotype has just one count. CDR3 protein: CASSPGTSESVQYF. The CDR3 DNA sequence: TGTGCCAGCAGCCCCGGGACTAGCGAATCTGTGCAGTACTTC. The rearrangement joins TRBV27 to TRBJ2-7; 10 bases are a match to TRBD2. This CDR3 has 14 amino acids. With 6 bases clipped from V and 9 bases from J, the junction kept 11 bases outside the gene matches. Germline V CDR1 and CDR2: MNHEY, SMNVEV (reference sequence).

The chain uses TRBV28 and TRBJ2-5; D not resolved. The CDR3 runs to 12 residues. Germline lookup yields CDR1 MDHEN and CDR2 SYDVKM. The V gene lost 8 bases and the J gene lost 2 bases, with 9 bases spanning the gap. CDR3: CASWVTQETQYF. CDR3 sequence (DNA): TGTGCCAGCTGGGTGACGCAAGAGACCCAGTACTTC.